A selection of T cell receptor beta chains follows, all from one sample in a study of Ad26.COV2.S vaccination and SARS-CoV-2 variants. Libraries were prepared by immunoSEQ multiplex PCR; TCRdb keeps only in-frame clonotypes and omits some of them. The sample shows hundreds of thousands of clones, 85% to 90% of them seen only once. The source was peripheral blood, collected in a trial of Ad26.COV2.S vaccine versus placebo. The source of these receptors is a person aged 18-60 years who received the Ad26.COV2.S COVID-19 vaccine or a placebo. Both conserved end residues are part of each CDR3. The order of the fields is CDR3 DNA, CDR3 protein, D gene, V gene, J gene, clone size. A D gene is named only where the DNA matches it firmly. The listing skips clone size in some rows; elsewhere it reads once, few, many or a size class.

CDR3 DNA: TGTGCCATCAGTGAGCCTACGGACAGGAAGAACACTGAAGCTTTCTTT; CDR3 protein: CAISEPTDRKNTEAFF; D gene: TRBD1; V gene: TRBV10-3; J gene: TRBJ1-1; clone size: -
CDR3 DNA: TGCAGCGTTCTTACGGGCGGGGAGACCCAGTACTTC; CDR3 protein: CSVLTGGETQYF; D gene: -; V gene: TRBV29-1; J gene: TRBJ2-5; clone size: -
CDR3 DNA: TGTGCCAGCAGCCCGGACAGGAACTGGGCAAACACCATATATTTT; CDR3 protein: CASSPDRNWANTIYF; D gene: TRBD1; V gene: TRBV4-2; J gene: TRBJ1-3; clone size: -
CDR3 DNA: TGTGCCAGTAGTTTCCGGACGGATAACTATGGCTACACCTTC; CDR3 protein: CASSFRTDNYGYTF; D gene: -; V gene: TRBV19; J gene: TRBJ1-2; clone size: -
CDR3 DNA: TGTGCCAGCAGTTGGCGGGAAGAGACCCAGTACTTC; CDR3 protein: CASSWREETQYF; D gene: -; V gene: TRBV6-2/TRBV6-3; J gene: TRBJ2-5; clone size: -
CDR3 DNA: TGTGCCAGTAGTAAGGAAGCTCCAGGGACCAAATTTAAGTTC; CDR3 protein: CASSKEAPGTKFKF; D gene: -; V gene: TRBV19; J gene: TRBJ1-1; clone size: -
CDR3 DNA: TGTGCCAGCAGTTACCCTGGACAGGCTGAAGCTTTCTTT; CDR3 protein: CASSYPGQAEAFF; D gene: TRBD1; V gene: TRBV6-5; J gene: TRBJ1-1; clone size: -
CDR3 DNA: TGTGCCAGCAGCTCGACCAGCGGGGGGGCCATGTATGAGCAGTTCTTC; CDR3 protein: CASSSTSGGAMYEQFF; D gene: TRBD2; V gene: TRBV7-9; J gene: TRBJ2-1; clone size: -
CDR3 DNA: TGCGCCAGCAGCTTGGTGGGGGCCGGAAACACCATATATTTT; CDR3 protein: CASSLVGAGNTIYF; D gene: -; V gene: TRBV5-1; J gene: TRBJ1-3; clone size: once
CDR3 DNA: TGTGCCAGCAGCGCCCTCTCTGGGCAGCAGTTCTTC; CDR3 protein: CASSALSGQQFF; D gene: -; V gene: TRBV9; J gene: TRBJ2-1; clone size: -
CDR3 DNA: TGTGCCAGCAGCTTAACTAGCGGGACCACCTACAATGAGCAGTTCTTC; CDR3 protein: CASSLTSGTTYNEQFF; D gene: TRBD2; V gene: TRBV7-3; J gene: TRBJ2-1; clone size: -
CDR3 DNA: TGTGCCAGCTCACCACGAGGGGAAGAGACCCAGTACTTC; CDR3 protein: CASSPRGEETQYF; D gene: -; V gene: TRBV18; J gene: TRBJ2-5; clone size: -
CDR3 DNA: TGTGCCAGCAGCCCTCGGGCCTTCAAAAACATTCAGTACTTC; CDR3 protein: CASSPRAFKNIQYF; D gene: -; V gene: TRBV7-9; J gene: TRBJ2-4; clone size: few
CDR3 DNA: TGTGCCACCAGTGAGGCGACAGGGTCAGGGGATGAGCAGTTCTTC; CDR3 protein: CATSEATGSGDEQFF; D gene: TRBD1; V gene: TRBV24-1; J gene: TRBJ2-1; clone size: -
CDR3 DNA: TGCGCCAGCAGCCAGAGGACAGGGCAGGGTACTGAAGCTTTCTTT; CDR3 protein: CASSQRTGQGTEAFF; D gene: TRBD1; V gene: TRBV4-1; J gene: TRBJ1-1; clone size: -
CDR3 DNA: TGCGCCAGTACCTGGACGGGACAAGAGACCCAGTACTTC; CDR3 protein: CASTWTGQETQYF; D gene: -; V gene: TRBV5-1; J gene: TRBJ2-5; clone size: -
CDR3 DNA: TGTGCCAGCAGTGAGCGGTCCCAAGAGACCCAGTACTTC; CDR3 protein: CASSERSQETQYF; D gene: -; V gene: TRBV2; J gene: TRBJ2-5; clone size: -
CDR3 DNA: TGTGCCACCAGTCCTTCCGGGACAGGGTTACCCGGGGAGCTGTTTTTT; CDR3 protein: CATSPSGTGLPGELFF; D gene: TRBD1; V gene: TRBV15; J gene: TRBJ2-2; clone size: -
CDR3 DNA: TGTGCCATAACGCTCAGGGTGAACACTGAAGCTTTCTTT; CDR3 protein: CAITLRVNTEAFF; D gene: -; V gene: TRBV7-2; J gene: TRBJ1-1; clone size: -
CDR3 DNA: TGTGCCAGCAGCCCACCGGGACAGATCTACGAGCAGTACTTC; CDR3 protein: CASSPPGQIYEQYF; D gene: TRBD1; V gene: TRBV3-1/TRBV3-2; J gene: TRBJ2-7; clone size: -
CDR3 DNA: TGTGCCAGTAGTCCCCAGCTGAACACTGAAGCTTTCTTT; CDR3 protein: CASSPQLNTEAFF; D gene: -; V gene: TRBV19; J gene: TRBJ1-1; clone size: -
CDR3 DNA: TGTGCCAGCAGCTTAAGCCCTCAGGTTTCGTGGGACACCATATATTTT; CDR3 protein: CASSLSPQVSWDTIYF; D gene: -; V gene: TRBV11-2; J gene: TRBJ1-3; clone size: -
CDR3 DNA: TGTGCCAGCAGTACCCTGTTGGTGAATAGCAATCAGCCCCAGCATTTT; CDR3 protein: CASSTLLVNSNQPQHF; D gene: -; V gene: TRBV6-2/TRBV6-3; J gene: TRBJ1-5; clone size: -
CDR3 DNA: TGTGCCAGCAGCCAAACCGGGGGGATTAATTCGGAGACCCAGTACTTC; CDR3 protein: CASSQTGGINSETQYF; D gene: TRBD2; V gene: TRBV5-6; J gene: TRBJ2-5; clone size: -
CDR3 DNA: TGTGCCAGCAGCTTCCGTGGAGCGGGAGGGGCTGAGCAGTTCTTC; CDR3 protein: CASSFRGAGGAEQFF; D gene: TRBD2; V gene: TRBV7-3; J gene: TRBJ2-1; clone size: -
CDR3 DNA: TGTGCCAGCAGAGATCCGGGCCGCGGGGAGCTGTTTTTT; CDR3 protein: CASRDPGRGELFF; D gene: -; V gene: TRBV27; J gene: TRBJ2-2; clone size: -
CDR3 DNA: TGCGCCAGCAGCCGAACCGACGTGACAGGGAACACTGAAGCTTTCTTT; CDR3 protein: CASSRTDVTGNTEAFF; D gene: -; V gene: TRBV4-3; J gene: TRBJ1-1; clone size: -
CDR3 DNA: TGTGCCAGCAGCTACGACAGGTTCTATGGCTACACCTTC; CDR3 protein: CASSYDRFYGYTF; D gene: -; V gene: TRBV5-4; J gene: TRBJ1-2; clone size: few
CDR3 DNA: TGTGCCAGTAGTAAAGAGCGGTTATCTACCTATGAGCAGTTCTTC; CDR3 protein: CASSKERLSTYEQFF; D gene: -; V gene: TRBV19; J gene: TRBJ2-1; clone size: -
CDR3 DNA: TGTGCCAGCAGCCTGGGGACAGGGGGTTCCTACAATGAGCAGTTCTTC; CDR3 protein: CASSLGTGGSYNEQFF; D gene: TRBD1; V gene: TRBV5-5; J gene: TRBJ2-1; clone size: -
CDR3 DNA: TGTGCCACCCTCCGGGCGATGAACACTGAAGCTTTCTTT; CDR3 protein: CATLRAMNTEAFF; D gene: -; V gene: TRBV10-3; J gene: TRBJ1-1; clone size: -
CDR3 DNA: TGTGCCAGCTCACCAAGTACGGGGAATCTGGATACGCAGTATTTT; CDR3 protein: CASSPSTGNLDTQYF; D gene: -; V gene: TRBV18; J gene: TRBJ2-3; clone size: -
CDR3 DNA: TGTGCCAGCAGACCTACATGGAATGAAGCTTTCTTT; CDR3 protein: CASRPTWNEAFF; D gene: -; V gene: TRBV28; J gene: TRBJ1-1; clone size: -